This T cell receptor (beta chain) originates from a study of vaccination and CD4 T cells after COVID-19. Overall study context: There were two doses of either BNT162b2 or mRNA-1273 vaccine given to participants.

CDR3 length: 11 residues. V lost 7 bases and J 7 bases, leaving 8 bases between the germline ends. CDR1 and CDR2 from the germline V gene are MRHNA and SNTAGT. Cultured CD4+ T cells had their DNA profiled by the Oncomine TCR Beta short-read assay. TCRdb independently ran MiXCR on the PCR reads; one entry per CDR3 protein. The profile covers 10,000 to 15,000 distinct CDR3 sequences, with approximately 53% appearing a single time and 25% to 30% taken by the ten largest. On this clonotype: No antigen is known for it.

Treatment reported: roughly 10-day PBMC culture with coronavirus spike peptide pools or control peptides (ViraFEST assay). ViraFEST sequenced TCRs after peptide-pool expansion of antigen-specific T cells. Input material: CD4+ T cells from blood, cultured in vitro. The chain is built from TRBV6-4 and TRBJ1-5; D unresolved. The origin of this receptor is a human donor who had recovered from COVID-19. The CDR3: CASMESQPQHF. The CDR3, as DNA: TGTGCCAGCATGGAATCCCAGCCCCAGCATTTT.